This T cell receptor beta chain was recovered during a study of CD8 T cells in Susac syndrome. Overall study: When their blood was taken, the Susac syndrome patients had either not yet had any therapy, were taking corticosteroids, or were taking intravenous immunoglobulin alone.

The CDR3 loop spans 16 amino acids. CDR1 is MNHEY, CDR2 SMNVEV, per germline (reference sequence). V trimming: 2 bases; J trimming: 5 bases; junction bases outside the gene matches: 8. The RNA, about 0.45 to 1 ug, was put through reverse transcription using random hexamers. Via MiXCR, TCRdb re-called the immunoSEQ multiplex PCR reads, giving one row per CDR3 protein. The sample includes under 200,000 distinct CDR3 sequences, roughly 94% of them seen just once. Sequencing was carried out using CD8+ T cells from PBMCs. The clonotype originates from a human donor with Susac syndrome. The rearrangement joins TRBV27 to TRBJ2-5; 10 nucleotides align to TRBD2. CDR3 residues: CASSLEASGSHETQYF. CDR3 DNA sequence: TGTGCCAGCAGTTTAGAGGCTAGCGGGAGCCATGAGACCCAGTACTTC.